This T cell receptor beta chain was obtained from a study of T cell responses to AZD1222 COVID-19 vaccine. Details on this clone: Its antigen is unknown.

Data came from immunoSEQ multiplex PCR; TCRdb stores just in-frame clones and leaves some out. This table holds some 170,000 clones, 91% found once. Trimming took 2 bases from V and 10 from J, leaving 14 bases between them. The CDR3 length is 13 residues. CDR1 and CDR2 (germline): MNHNS, SASEGT. Study-wide results and limits: Along spike, vaccine-associated CD4 TCRs were found throughout, with dominance at 160-218 and 743-854.

The specimen comprised peripheral blood, sampled 28 days after the second AZD1222 dose. The receptor's source is an adult who received the AZD1222 COVID-19 vaccine. This rearrangement joins TRBV6-1 to TRBJ1-1; D perhaps matches TRBD1 (6 bases). For the CDR3, the DNA is TGTGCCAGCAGTGAATCTACGGGGGCAGGAGCTTTCTTT. This gives the protein CASSESTGAGAFF.